The rows below give T cell receptor beta chains drawn from one sample of a study of tumor-infiltrating lymphocytes in primary liver carcinoma. TCRdb redid the calling of the multiplex PCR reads with MiXCR, one entry per CDR3 protein. This sample has around 81,000 distinct CDR3 sequences, with roughly two thirds found just once. The sample consisted of liver tumor tissue from sampling region 4. These receptors were taken from a woman aged 55-75 years with primary liver carcinoma and hepatitis B virus infection. Each CDR3 is given with its conserved first and last residue. D genes are given only for firm matches. The size entry is marked missing in some rows and otherwise reads once, few, many or a size class.

V gene	D gene	CDR3 length	clone size	J gene	CDR3 protein	CDR3 DNA
TRBV6-6	.	15	.	TRBJ1-2	CASSHGLRDGYGYTF	TGTGCCAGTAGCCACGGACTCCGAGACGGCTATGGCTACACCTTC
TRBV28	.	12	many	TRBJ2-1	CASSLGGNEQFF	TGTGCCAGCAGTTTGGGAGGTAATGAGCAGTTCTTC
TRBV6-6	TRBD1	14	.	TRBJ1-5	CASGRDRINLPQHF	TGTGCCAGCGGTCGGGACAGAATCAATCTGCCCCAGCATTTT
TRBV7-9	TRBD1	14	.	TRBJ2-5	CARNHRTGGETQYF	TGTGCCAGGAACCATCGGACAGGGGGCGAGACCCAGTACTTC
TRBV28	.	15	.	TRBJ2-5	CTSISAGSRPETQYF	TGTACCAGTATCTCGGCAGGGAGTCGTCCTGAGACCCAGTACTTC
TRBV5-4	.	13	many	TRBJ1-1	CASSLRGGTEAFF	TGTGCCAGCAGCTTGAGAGGGGGCACTGAAGCTTTCTTT
TRBV11-2	.	15	.	TRBJ2-1	CANSLEGTLLNVQFF	TGTGCCAACAGCTTAGAGGGGACTCTCCTCAATGTGCAGTTCTTC
TRBV11-3	TRBD2	18	.	TRBJ2-3	CASSLGLVGALTTDTQYF	TGTGCTAGCAGCTTAGGACTAGTGGGAGCTCTAACCACGGATACGCAGTATTTT
TRBV6-5	.	16	.	TRBJ2-3	CASSYRGERTSDTQYF	TGTGCCAGCAGTTACAGGGGCGAGAGAACTTCAGATACGCAGTACTTT
TRBV7-9	.	15	few	TRBJ2-3	CASSLVSTGADTQYF	TGTGCCAGCAGCTTAGTCTCCACCGGGGCAGATACGCAGTATTTT
TRBV5-6	TRBD2	15	.	TRBJ2-1	CVSGLQAGPENERFF	TGTGTCAGCGGCTTGCAAGCGGGGCCCGAGAATGAGCGGTTCTTC
TRBV11-2	.	16	.	TRBJ2-5	CASSSTWTRHRETQYF	TGTGCCAGTAGCTCCACCTGGACAAGGCACAGGGAGACCCAGTACTTC
TRBV10-3	.	14	many	TRBJ1-1	CAISDPTLNTEAFF	TGTGCCATCAGTGACCCTACACTGAACACTGAAGCTTTCTTT
TRBV11-3	.	15	.	TRBJ2-1	CVGSLEGSVFDEQLF	TGTGTCGGCAGCTTAGAGGGCAGTGTTTTCGATGAGCAGCTCTTC
TRBV28	TRBD2	15	many	TRBJ2-5	CASSLAGDGTKTQYF	TGTGCCAGCAGTTTGGCGGGAGACGGTACAAAGACCCAGTACTTC
TRBV10-1	TRBD1	16	.	TRBJ2-2	CTSSKDRDSYTGELFF	TGCACCAGTAGTAAAGACCGGGACAGCTACACCGGGGAGCTGTTTTTT
TRBV11-2	.	16	large	TRBJ2-1	CASSRLNPEVANEQFF	TGTGCCAGCAGCCGACTAAACCCCGAGGTTGCCAATGAGCAGTTCTTC
TRBV29-1	TRBD1	13	.	TRBJ1-4	CSVGIGGDEKLFF	TGCAGTGTTGGGATAGGGGGCGATGAAAAACTGTTTTTT
TRBV5-1	TRBD2	17	once	TRBJ2-5	CANSVGIAGGISETQYF	TGCGCCAACAGCGTTGGGATAGCGGGAGGGATCTCGGAGACCCAGTACTTC
TRBV7-9	.	16	.	TRBJ2-7	CASNLRSAGGSYEQYF	TGTGCCAGCAACTTGCGTTCTGCGGGTGGTTCCTACGAGCAGTACTTC
TRBV12-3/TRBV12-4	.	16	.	TRBJ2-3	CASSDVGQGRAHTQYF	TGTGCCAGCAGTGACGTAGGGCAAGGGAGAGCCCATACGCAGTATTTT
TRBV29-1	TRBD2	12	.	TRBJ2-7	CSGGGGGLEQYF	TGCAGCGGCGGCGGGGGGGGGCTCGAGCAGTACTTC
TRBV7-6	TRBD2	15	.	TRBJ2-7	CASSLNVAGAYEQYF	TGCGCCAGCAGTTTAAATGTAGCGGGGGCCTACGAGCAGTACTTC
TRBV5-6	TRBD1	14	.	TRBJ1-6	CACSCGTEVSPLHF	TGCGCCTGCAGCTGTGGGACAGAGGTTTCACCCCTCCACTTT